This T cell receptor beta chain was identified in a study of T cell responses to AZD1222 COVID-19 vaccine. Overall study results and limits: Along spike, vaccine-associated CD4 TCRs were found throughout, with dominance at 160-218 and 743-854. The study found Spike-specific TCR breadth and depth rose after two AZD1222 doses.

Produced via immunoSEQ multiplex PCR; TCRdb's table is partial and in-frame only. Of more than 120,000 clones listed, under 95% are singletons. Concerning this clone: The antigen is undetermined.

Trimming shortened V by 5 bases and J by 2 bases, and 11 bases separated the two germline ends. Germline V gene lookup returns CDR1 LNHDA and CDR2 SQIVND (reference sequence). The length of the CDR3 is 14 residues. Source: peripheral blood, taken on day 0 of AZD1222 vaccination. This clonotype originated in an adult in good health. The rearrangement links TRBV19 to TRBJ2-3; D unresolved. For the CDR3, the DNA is TGTGCCAGTAGTGACCCGAGCCTCACAGATACGCAGTATTTT. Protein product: CASSDPSLTDTQYF.